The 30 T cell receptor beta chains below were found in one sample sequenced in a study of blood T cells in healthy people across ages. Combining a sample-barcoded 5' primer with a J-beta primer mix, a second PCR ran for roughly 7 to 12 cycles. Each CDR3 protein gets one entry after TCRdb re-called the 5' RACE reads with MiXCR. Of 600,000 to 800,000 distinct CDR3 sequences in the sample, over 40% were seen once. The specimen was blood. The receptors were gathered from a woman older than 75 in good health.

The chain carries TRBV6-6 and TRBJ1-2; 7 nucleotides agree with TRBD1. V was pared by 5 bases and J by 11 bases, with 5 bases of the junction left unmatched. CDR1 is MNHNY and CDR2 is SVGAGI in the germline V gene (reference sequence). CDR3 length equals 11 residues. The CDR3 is CASSNRQGYTF. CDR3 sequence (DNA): TGTGCCAGCAGTAATCGACAGGGATACACCTTC.

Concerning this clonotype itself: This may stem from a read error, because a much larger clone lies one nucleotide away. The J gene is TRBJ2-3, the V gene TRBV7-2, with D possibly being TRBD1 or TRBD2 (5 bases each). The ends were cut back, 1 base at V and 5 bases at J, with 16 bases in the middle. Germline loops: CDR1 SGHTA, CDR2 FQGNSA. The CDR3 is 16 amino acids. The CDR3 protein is CASSLGLGDGEDTQYF. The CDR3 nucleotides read TGTGCCAGCAGCTTAGGCTTAGGGGACGGCGAAGATACGCAGTATTTT.

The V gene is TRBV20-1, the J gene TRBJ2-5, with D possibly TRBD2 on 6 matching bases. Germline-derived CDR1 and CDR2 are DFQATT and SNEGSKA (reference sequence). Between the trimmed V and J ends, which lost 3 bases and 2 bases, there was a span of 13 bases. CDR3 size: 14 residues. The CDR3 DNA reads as TGCAGTGCTAGGCCCCTAGCGTGTCAAGAGACCCAGTACTTC. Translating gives CSARPLACQETQYF.

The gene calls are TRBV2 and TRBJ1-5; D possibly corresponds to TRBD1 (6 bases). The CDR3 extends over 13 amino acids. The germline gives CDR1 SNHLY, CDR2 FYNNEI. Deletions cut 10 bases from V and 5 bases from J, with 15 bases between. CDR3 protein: CAMGGQGYQPQHF. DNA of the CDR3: TGTGCCATGGGGGGCCAGGGCTATCAGCCCCAGCATTTT.

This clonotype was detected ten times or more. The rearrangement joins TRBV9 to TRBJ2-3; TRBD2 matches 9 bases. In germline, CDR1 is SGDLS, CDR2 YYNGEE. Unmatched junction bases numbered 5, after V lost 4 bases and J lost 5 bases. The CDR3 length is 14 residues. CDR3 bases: TGTGCCAGCAGCAATAGCGGGAGTAGAGATACGCAGTATTTT. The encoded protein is CASSNSGSRDTQYF. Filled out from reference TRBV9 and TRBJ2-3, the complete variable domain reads DSGVTQTPKHLITATGQRVTLRCSPRSGDLSVYWYQQSLDQGLQFLIQYYNGEERAKGNILERFSAQQFPDLHSELNLSSLELGDSALYFCASSNSGSRDTQYFGPGTRLTVL.

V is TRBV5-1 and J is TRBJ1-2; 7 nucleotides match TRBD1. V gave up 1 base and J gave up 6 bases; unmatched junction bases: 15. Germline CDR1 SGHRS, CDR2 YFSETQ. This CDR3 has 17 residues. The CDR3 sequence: CASSLWGGREGANGYTF. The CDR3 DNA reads TGCGCCAGCAGCTTGTGGGGCGGGCGAGAGGGGGCGAATGGCTACACCTTC.

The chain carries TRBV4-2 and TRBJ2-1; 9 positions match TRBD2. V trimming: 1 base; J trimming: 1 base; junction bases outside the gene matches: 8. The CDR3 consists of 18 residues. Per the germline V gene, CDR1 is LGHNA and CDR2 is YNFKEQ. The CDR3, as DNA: TGTGCCAGCAGCCAAGTTGAGCGGGGGGCCAAATCCTACAATGAGCAGTTCTTC. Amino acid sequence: CASSQVERGAKSYNEQFF.

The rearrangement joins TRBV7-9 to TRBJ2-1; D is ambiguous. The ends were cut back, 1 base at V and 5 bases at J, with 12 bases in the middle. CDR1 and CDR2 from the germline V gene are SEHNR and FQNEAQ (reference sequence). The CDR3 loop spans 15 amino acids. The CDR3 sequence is CASSLVGLVNNEQFF. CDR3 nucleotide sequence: TGTGCCAGCAGCTTAGTGGGCCTAGTCAACAATGAGCAGTTCTTC.

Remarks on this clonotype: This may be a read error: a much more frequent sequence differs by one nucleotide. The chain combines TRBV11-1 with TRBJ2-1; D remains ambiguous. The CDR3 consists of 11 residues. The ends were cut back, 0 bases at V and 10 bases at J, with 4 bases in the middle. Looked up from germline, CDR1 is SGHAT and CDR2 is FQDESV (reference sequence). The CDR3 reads CASSLAAEQFF. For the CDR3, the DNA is TGTGCCAGCAGCTTAGCGGCAGAGCAGTTCTTC. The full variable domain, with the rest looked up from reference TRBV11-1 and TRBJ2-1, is EAEVAQSPRYKITEKSQAVAFWCDPISGHATLYWYRQILGQGPELLVQFQDESVVDDSQLPKDRFSAERLKGVDSTLKIQPAELGDSAMYLCASSLAAEQFFGPGTRLTVL.

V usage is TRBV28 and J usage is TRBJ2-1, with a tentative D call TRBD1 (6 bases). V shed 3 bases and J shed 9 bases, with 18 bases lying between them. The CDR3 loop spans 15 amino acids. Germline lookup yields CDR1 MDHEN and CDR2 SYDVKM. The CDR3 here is CASSFQGRGGREQFF. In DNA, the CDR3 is TGTGCCAGCAGTTTTCAGGGTCGAGGGGGACGTGAGCAGTTCTTC.

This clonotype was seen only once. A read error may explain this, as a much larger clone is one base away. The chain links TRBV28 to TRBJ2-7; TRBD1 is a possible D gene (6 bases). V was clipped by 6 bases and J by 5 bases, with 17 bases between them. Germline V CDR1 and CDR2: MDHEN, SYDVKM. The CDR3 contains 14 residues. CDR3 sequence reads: CASSETRDNDEQYF. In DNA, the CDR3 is TGTGCCAGCAGCGAAACCCGGGACAACGACGAGCAGTACTTC.

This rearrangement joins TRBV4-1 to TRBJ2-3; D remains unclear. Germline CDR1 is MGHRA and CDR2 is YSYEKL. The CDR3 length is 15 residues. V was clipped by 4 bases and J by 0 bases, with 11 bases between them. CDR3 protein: CASSLSHQSTDTQYF. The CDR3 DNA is TGCGCCAGCAGCCTCTCCCACCAAAGCACAGATACGCAGTATTTT.

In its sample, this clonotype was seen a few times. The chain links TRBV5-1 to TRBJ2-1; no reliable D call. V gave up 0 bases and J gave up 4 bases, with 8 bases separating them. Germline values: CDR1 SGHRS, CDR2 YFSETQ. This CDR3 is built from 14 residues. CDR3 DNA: TGCGCCAGCAGCTTGGGCCAATTGTACAATGAGCAGTTCTTC. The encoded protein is CASSLGQLYNEQFF.

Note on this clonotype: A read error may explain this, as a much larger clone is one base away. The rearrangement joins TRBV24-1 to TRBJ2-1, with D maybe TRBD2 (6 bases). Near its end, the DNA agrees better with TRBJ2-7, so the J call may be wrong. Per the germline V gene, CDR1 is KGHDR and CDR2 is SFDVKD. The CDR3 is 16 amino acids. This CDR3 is CATSISTGASYNEQYF. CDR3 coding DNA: TGTGCCACCAGCATCTCGACGGGAGCTTCCTACAATGAGCAGTACTTC.

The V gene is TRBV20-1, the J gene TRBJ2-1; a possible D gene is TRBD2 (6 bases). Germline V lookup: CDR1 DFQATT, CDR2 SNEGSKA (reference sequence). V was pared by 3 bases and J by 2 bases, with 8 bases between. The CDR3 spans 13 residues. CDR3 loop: CSASRLAYNEQFF. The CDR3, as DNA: TGCAGTGCTAGTCGACTAGCCTACAATGAGCAGTTCTTC.

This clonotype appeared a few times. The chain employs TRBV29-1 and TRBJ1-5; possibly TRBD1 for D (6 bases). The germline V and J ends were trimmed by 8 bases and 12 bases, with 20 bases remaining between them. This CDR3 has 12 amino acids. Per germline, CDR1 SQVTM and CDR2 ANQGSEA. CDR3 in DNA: TGCAGCTCCTGTGACAGGCGGCGGGACCAGCATTTT. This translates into CSSCDRRRDQHF.

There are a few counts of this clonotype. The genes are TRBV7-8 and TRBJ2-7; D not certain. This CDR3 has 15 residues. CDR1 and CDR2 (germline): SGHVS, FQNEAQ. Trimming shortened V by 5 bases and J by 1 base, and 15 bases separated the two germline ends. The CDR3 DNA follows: TGTGCCAGCAGCGGCCGGGCCCCGCATTCCTACGAGCAGTACTTC. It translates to CASSGRAPHSYEQYF.

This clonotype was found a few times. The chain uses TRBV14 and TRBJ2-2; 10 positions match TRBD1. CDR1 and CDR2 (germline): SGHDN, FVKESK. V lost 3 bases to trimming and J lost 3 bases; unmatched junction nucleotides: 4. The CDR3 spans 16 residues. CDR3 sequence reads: CASSHLGQGDTGELFF. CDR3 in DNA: TGTGCCAGCAGCCATCTCGGACAGGGGGACACCGGGGAGCTGTTTTTT.

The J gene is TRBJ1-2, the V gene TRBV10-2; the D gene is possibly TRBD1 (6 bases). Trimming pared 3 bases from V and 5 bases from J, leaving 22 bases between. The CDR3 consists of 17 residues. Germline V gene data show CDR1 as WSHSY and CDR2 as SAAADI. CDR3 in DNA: TGCGCCAGCAGTGATCTTGCCCCCGGGACATCCTCATATGGCTACACCTTC. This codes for CASSDLAPGTSSYGYTF.

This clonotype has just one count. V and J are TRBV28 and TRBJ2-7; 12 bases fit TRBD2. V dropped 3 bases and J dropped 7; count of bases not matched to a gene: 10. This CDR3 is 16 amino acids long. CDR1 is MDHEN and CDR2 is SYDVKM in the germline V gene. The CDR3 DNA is TGTGCCAGCAGTTTGTTGGCTAGCGGGAGGGCCTTTGAGCAGTACTTC. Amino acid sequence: CASSLLASGRAFEQYF.

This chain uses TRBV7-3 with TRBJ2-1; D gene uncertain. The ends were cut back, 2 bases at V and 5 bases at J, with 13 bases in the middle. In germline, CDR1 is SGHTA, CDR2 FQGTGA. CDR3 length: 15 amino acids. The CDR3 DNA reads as TGTGCCAGCAGCTTATCGGGTCAGCTTAACAATGAGCAGTTCTTC. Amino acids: CASSLSGQLNNEQFF.

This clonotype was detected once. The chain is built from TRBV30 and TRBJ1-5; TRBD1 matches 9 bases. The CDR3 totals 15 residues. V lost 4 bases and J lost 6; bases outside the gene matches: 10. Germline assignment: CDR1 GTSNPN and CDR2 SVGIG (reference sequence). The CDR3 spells CAWKKEGQGGQPQHF. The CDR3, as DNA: TGTGCCTGGAAGAAGGAGGGACAGGGCGGTCAGCCCCAGCATTTT.

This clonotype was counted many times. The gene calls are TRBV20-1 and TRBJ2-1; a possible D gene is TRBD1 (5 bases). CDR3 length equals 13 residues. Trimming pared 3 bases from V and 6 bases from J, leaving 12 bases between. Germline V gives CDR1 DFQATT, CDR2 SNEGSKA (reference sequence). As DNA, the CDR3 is TGCAGTGCTAGGCAGGGAAAGCGCAATGAGCAGTTCTTC. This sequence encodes CSARQGKRNEQFF.

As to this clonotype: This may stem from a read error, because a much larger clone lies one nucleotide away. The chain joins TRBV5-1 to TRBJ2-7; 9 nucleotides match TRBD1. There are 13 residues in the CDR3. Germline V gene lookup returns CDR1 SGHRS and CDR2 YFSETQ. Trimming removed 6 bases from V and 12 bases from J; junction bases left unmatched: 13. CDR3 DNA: TGCGCCAGCAAAACAGGGGGCAGGGAGACCCTGTACTTC. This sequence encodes CASKTGGRETLYF.

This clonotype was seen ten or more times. The DNA for the CDR3 is TGTGCCAGCAAGGGGGGACCCACGGGCACAGATACGCAGTATTTT. Translation gives CASKGGPTGTDTQYF. The J gene is TRBJ2-3, the V gene TRBV12-3 or TRBV12-4; D might be TRBD1 or TRBD2, each matching 6 bases. The CDR3 runs 15 residues. V shed 7 bases and J shed 1 base, with 15 bases lying between them.

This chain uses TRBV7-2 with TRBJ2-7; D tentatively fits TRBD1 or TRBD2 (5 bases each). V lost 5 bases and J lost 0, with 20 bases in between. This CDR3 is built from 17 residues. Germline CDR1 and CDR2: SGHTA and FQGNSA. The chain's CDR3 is CASSPRGSGGPSYEQYF. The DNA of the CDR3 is TGTGCCAGCAGCCCTAGGGGAAGCGGCGGACCCTCCTACGAGCAGTACTTC.

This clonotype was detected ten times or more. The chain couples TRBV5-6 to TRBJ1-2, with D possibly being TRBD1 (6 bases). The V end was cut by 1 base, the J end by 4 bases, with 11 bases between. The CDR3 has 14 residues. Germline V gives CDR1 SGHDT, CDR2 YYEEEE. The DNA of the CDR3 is TGTGCCAGCAGCTTGCCAGGGGTTGCCTATGGCTACACCTTC. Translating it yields CASSLPGVAYGYTF.

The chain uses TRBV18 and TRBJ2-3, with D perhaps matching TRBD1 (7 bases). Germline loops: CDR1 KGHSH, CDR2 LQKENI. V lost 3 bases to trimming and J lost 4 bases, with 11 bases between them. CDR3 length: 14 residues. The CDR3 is CASSPGGTADTQYF. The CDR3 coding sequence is TGTGCCAGCTCACCGGGCGGGACAGCAGATACGCAGTATTTT.

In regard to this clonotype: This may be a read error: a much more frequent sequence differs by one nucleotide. In DNA form, the CDR3 reads TGTGCCATCATTCCCGGGACTCCATCCTACAATGAGCAGTTCTTC. It codes for CAIIPGTPSYNEQFF. This rearrangement joins TRBV10-3 to TRBJ2-1, with D perhaps TRBD2 (6 bases). The germline CDR1 and CDR2 sequences are ENHRY and SYGVKD. V was shortened by 7 bases and J by 1 base, with 14 bases between the two germline ends. CDR3 length equals 15 residues.

The CDR3 sequence: CASSLTAGSYNEQFF. The CDR3 coding sequence is TGTGCCAGCAGTTTAACGGCGGGCTCCTACAATGAGCAGTTCTTC. V usage is TRBV12-3 or TRBV12-4 and J usage is TRBJ2-1; possibly TRBD2 for D (5 bases). The CDR3 covers 15 residues. V shed 2 bases and J shed 0 bases, with 8 bases lying between them.